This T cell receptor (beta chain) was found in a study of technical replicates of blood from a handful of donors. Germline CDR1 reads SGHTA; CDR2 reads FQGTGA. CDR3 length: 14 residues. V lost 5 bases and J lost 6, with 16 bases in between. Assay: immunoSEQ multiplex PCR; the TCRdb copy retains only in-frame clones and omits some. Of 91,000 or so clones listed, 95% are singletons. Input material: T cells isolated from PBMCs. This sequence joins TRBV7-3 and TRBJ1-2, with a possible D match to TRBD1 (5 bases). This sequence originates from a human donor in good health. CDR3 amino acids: CASSKDVGGDGYTF. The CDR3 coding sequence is TGTGCCAGCAGCAAAGACGTCGGAGGGGATGGCTACACCTTC.